The following is a T cell receptor beta chain sequence with its context. This clone was found once. The antigen it recognizes is unknown. No base qualities exist here, and no much larger clone lies one base off it. The sample originates from a study of T cell responses to AZD1222 COVID-19 vaccine (dated by TCRdb to the early 2020s). General notes on the study: AZD1222 recipients given second doses at about 4 weeks or at about 12 weeks were pooled, since spike-specific TCR depth and breadth were not found to differ between the two schedules. TCR sequencing covered more than 230 trial participants: around 210 given two doses of AZD1222 and around 25 given two doses of MenACWY control vaccine. Trial participants were enrolled by age into subgroups of 18-55, 56-69 and 70-plus years, and around 150, 28 and 57 TCR-sequenced participants, respectively, were included in these subgroups. Study-level results and caveats: The 56-69-year group was small, and its depth increase did not reach significance, likely because of low power. Because no day 14 peak-response samples were available, repertoires were characterized only after the peak T cell response. After two AZD1222 doses, spike-specific TCR breadth and depth were significantly higher than at day 0 and than in MenACWY recipients. Conclusions about previously exposed vaccinees are limited, since just a handful of AZD1222 recipients were seropositive for SARS-CoV-2 at baseline. Reportedly, almost half of the unique spike-specific TCRs recognized epitopes lying outside the regions that are mutated in the B.1.351 and B.1.1.7 variants. Most participants were white British and females outnumbered males, and the authors suggested that clonal diversity may have been underestimated. Vaccine-associated CD4 TCRs spanned the whole spike protein, with dominant responses in regions 160-218 and 743-854.

The CDR3 regions of human TCRbeta chains were analyzed by immunosequencing. The source study handled its data this way. TCRs in the repertoires were compared against a reference library of SARS-CoV-2-specific TCRs that had been generated with the MIRA antigen-specificity platform. Breadth was defined as the fraction of unique TCRs that were SARS-CoV-2-associated. Depth was defined as the fraction of total T cells that were SARS-CoV-2-associated. Each spike-specific TCR was assigned to its reactive spike region and to a CD4 or CD8 class using the MIRA data. Log10-transformed breadth and depth values were compared by one-way ANOVA with Sidak's multiple comparisons tests. The immuneACCESS repertoire file appears here via TCRdb, limited to in-frame rearrangements. These files lack a portion of the clones; in checked studies, under half of the deficit traces to unresolved V genes, and the cause of the others is not known. D and trimming were read from the DNA, whereas the V and J calls and clone size are those reported in that table. For this sample the table gives about 180,000 clones, of which about 90% were detected only once. Together, the top ten hold about 0.49% of the sample.

CDR1 is given as SGDLS and CDR2 as YYNGEE, both from the germline V gene. The junction shows trimming of 4 bases on V and 7 bases on J, and the gene matches do not reach 5 bases of it. Including the terminal cysteine and phenylalanine, the CDR3 comprises 14 residues. The kept DNA is CDR3 alone, 42 bases in frame from the first base. Per the publication, the time point label means: baseline before first vaccination. Vaccinee samples came from UK trials COV001 and COV002, including a single-blind randomized controlled phase 2/3 trial of AZD1222 (ChAdOx1 nCoV-19) in healthy adults. For TCRbeta chain sequencing, PBMC samples from trial participants were taken at day 0 and at day 28 after the second dose.

The rearrangement combines TRBV9 with TRBJ2-1; the central 10 bases match TRBD2. Sequenced here: peripheral blood, sampled on day 0 of AZD1222 vaccination. The sequence was collected from an adult in good health. For the CDR3, the sequence is CASSNLAGVNEQFF. The sequence in DNA is TGTGCCAGCAGCAACCTAGCGGGGGTGAATGAGCAGTTCTTC. The CDR3, completed at both ends by the reference TRBV9 and TRBJ2-1 genes, gives the full variable domain DSGVTQTPKHLITATGQRVTLRCSPRSGDLSVYWYQQSLDQGLQFLIQYYNGEERAKGNILERFSAQQFPDLHSELNLSSLELGDSALYFCASSNLAGVNEQFFGPGTRLTVL.